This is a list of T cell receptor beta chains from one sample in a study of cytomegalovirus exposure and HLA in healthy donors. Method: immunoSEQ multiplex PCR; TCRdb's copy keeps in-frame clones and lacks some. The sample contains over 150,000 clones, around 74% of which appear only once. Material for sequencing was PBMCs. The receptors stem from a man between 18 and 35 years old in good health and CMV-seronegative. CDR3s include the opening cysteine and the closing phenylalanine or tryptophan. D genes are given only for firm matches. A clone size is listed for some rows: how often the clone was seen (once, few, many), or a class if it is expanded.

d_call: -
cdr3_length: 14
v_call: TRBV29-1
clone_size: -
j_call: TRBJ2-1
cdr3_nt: TGCAGCGTGGACCTCGGAACAGGGCGTAATGAGCAGTTCTTC
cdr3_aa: CSVDLGTGRNEQFF

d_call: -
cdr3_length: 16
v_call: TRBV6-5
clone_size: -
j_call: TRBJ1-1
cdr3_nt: TGTGCCAGCAGTTCCGCCTACAGGGTCCGGGACACTGAAGCTTTCTTT
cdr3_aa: CASSSAYRVRDTEAFF

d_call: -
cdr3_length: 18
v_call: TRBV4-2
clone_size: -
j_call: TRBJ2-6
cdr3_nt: TGTGCCAGCAGCCTAACCGACAGACTCTACTCTGGGGCCAACGGCCTGACTTTC
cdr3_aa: CASSLTDRLYSGANGLTF

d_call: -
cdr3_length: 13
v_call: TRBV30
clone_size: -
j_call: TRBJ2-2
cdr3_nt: TGTGCCTGGAGGGAACAGGGCACCGGGGAGCTGTTTTTT
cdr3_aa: CAWREQGTGELFF

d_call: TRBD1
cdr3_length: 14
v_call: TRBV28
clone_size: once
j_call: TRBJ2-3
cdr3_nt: TGTGCCAGCAGCCCTCGGACAGGTTTCTATACGCAGTATTTT
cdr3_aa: CASSPRTGFYTQYF

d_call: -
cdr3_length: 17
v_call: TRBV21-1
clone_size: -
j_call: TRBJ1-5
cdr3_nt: TGTGCCAGCAGCAAAGGGGGCCCAGGGGATAGCAATCAGCCCCAGCATTTT
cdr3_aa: CASSKGGPGDSNQPQHF

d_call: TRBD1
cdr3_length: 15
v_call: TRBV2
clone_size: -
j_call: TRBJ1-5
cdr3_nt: TGTGCCAGCAGTGAAGAAGTGACAGGGCGGGAGCCCCAGCATTTT
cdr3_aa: CASSEEVTGREPQHF

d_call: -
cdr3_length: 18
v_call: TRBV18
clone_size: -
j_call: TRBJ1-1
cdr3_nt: TGTGCCAGCTCACCACAGGTCCGGGGGGTAGGTACGGGCACTGAAGCTTTCTTT
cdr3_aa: CASSPQVRGVGTGTEAFF

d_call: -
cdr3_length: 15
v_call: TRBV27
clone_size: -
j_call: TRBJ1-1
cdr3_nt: TGTGCCAGCAGCCTCACTTGGGCAGGGAACACTGAAGCTTTCTTT
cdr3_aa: CASSLTWAGNTEAFF

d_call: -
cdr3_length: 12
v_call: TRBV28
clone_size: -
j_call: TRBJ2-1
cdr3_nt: TGTGCCAGTCTCAGCTCCTACAATGAGCAGTTCTTC
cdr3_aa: CASLSSYNEQFF

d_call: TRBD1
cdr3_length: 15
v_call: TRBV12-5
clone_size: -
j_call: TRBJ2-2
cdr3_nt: TGTGCTAGTGGTCCAGGGGGCCGGAAGACCGGGGAGCTGTTTTTT
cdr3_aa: CASGPGGRKTGELFF

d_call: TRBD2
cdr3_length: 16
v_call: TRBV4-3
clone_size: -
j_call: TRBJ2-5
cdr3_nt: TGCGCCAGCAGCCAAGACAGGACTAGCTGGGAGAAGACCCAGTACTTC
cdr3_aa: CASSQDRTSWEKTQYF

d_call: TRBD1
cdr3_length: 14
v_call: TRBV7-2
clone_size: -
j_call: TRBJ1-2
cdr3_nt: TGTGCCAGCAGCCGACAGGGACCTAACTATGGCTACACCTTC
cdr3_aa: CASSRQGPNYGYTF

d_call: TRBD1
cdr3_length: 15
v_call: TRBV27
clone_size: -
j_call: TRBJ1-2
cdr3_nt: TGTGCCAGCAAGGCCCTGGACAGGGTTTACTATGGCTACACCTTC
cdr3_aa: CASKALDRVYYGYTF

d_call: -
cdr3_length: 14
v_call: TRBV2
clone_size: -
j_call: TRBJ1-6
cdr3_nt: TGTGCCAGCACTCCTATAACGGAGGGCTCACCCCTCCACTTT
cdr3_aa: CASTPITEGSPLHF

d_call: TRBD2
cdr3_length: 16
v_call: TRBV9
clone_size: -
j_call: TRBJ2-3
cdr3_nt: TGTGCCAGCAGCGTAGAGGGTAGCGGGGGGGCGGATACGCAGTATTTT
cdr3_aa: CASSVEGSGGADTQYF

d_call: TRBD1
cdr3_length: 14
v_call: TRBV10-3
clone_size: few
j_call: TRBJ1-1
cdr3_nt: TGTGCCATCAGTGAGAGGACAGGGGATACTGAAGCTTTCTTT
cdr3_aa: CAISERTGDTEAFF

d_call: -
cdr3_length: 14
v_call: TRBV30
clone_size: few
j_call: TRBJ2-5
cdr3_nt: TGTGCCTGGAGCCGCCCCGGGGACCAAGAGACCCAGTACTTC
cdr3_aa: CAWSRPGDQETQYF

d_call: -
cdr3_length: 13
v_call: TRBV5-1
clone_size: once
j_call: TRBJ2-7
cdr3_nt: TGCGCCAGCAGCTTGGGGGTTTCAGGGGAGCAGTACTTC
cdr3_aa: CASSLGVSGEQYF

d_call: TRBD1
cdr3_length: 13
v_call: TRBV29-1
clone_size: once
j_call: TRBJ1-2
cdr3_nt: TGCAGCGTCAAGACAGGGGGGTACTATGGCTACACCTTC
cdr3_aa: CSVKTGGYYGYTF

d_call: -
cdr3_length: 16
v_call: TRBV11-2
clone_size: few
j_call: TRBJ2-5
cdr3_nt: TGTGCCAGCAGCTTAGGAGTTGGTGGGGGGGCCGAGACCCAGTACTTC
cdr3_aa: CASSLGVGGGAETQYF

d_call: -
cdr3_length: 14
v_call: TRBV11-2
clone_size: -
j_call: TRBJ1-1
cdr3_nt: TGTGCCAGCAGCCAGCTAAGGGGGGGGGTATTCGCTTTCTTT
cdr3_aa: CASSQLRGGVFAFF

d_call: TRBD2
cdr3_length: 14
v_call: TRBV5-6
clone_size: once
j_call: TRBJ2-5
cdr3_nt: TGTGCCAGCAGCTTGGCCAGCGGGGGGGAGACCCAGTACTTC
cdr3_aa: CASSLASGGETQYF

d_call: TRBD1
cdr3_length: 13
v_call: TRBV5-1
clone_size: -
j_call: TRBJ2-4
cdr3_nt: TGCGCCAGCAGCGAGGACAGGGGAAACATTCAGTACTTC
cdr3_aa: CASSEDRGNIQYF

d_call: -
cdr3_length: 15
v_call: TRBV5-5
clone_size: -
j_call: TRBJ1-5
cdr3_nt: TGTGCCAGCAGCTTGGGTGCGGGTAGCAATCAGCCCCAGCATTTT
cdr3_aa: CASSLGAGSNQPQHF

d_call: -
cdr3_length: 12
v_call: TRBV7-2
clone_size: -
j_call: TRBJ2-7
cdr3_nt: TGTGCCAGCAGGAGAGAATCCTACGAGCAGTACTTC
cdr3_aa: CASRRESYEQYF

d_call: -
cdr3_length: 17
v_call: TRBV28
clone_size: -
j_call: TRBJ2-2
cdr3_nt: TGTGCCAGCAGTACCTTTAGGGGCTTAGTATCCACCGGGGAGCTGTTTTTT
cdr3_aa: CASSTFRGLVSTGELFF

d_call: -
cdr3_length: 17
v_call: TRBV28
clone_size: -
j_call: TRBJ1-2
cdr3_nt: TGTGCCAGCAGTTCCCCAGGGGCGACAGGCCCTAACTATGGCTACACCTTC
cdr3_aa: CASSSPGATGPNYGYTF

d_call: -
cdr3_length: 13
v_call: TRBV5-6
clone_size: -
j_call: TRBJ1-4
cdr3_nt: TGTGCCAGCACCCGATCAGGGTTAGAAAAACTGTTTTTT
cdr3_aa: CASTRSGLEKLFF

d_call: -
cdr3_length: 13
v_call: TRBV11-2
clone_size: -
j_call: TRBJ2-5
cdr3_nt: TGTGCCAGCAGCTTAGATCCGTCAGGGACCCAGTACTTC
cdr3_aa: CASSLDPSGTQYF

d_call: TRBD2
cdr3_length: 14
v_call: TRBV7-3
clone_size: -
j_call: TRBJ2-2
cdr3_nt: TGTGCCAGCAGGGGGGGGGCGAACACCGGGGAGCTGTTTTTT
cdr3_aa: CASRGGANTGELFF

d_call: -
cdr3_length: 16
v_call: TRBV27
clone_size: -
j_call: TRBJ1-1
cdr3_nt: TGTGCCAGCAGTGTCGGGACTCCGCTCTGGAACACTGAAGCTTTCTTT
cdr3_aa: CASSVGTPLWNTEAFF

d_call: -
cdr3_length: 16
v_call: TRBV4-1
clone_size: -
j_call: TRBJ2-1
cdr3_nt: TGCGCCAGCAGCCAAGATCAGGGGGGCTCCTACAATGAACAGTTCTTC
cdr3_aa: CASSQDQGGSYNEQFF

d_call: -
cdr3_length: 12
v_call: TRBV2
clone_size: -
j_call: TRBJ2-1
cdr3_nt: TGTGCCAGCCGCCCACGGTACAATGAGCAGTTCTTC
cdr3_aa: CASRPRYNEQFF

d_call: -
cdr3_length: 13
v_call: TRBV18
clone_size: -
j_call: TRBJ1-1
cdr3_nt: TGTGCCAGCTCCCAGGACAAGAACACTGAAGCTTTCTTT
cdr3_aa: CASSQDKNTEAFF

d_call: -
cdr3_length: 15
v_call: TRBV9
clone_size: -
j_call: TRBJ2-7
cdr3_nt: TGTGCCAGCTCACCACTAGGAGGGGCTGCCTACGAGCAGTACTTC
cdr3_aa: CASSPLGGAAYEQYF

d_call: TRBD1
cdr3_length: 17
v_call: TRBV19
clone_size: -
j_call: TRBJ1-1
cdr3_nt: TGTGCCAGCTTGACCAGGGGGCTTTCTTTCCATGACACTGAAGCTTTCTTT
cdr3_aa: CASLTRGLSFHDTEAFF

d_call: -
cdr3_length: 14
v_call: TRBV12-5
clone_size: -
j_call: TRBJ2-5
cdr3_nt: TGTGCTAGTGGCCGGGGGGGGACAGAAGAGACCCAGTACTTC
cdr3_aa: CASGRGGTEETQYF

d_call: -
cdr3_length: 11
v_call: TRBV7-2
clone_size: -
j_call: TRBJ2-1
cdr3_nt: TGTGCCAGCAATCTCTACAATGAGCAGTTCTTC
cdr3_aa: CASNLYNEQFF

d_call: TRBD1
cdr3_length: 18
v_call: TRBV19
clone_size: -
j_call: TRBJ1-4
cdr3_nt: TGTGCCAGTAGCCGACCGGGACAGGGGACAGCAACTAATGAAAAACTGTTTTTT
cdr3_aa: CASSRPGQGTATNEKLFF